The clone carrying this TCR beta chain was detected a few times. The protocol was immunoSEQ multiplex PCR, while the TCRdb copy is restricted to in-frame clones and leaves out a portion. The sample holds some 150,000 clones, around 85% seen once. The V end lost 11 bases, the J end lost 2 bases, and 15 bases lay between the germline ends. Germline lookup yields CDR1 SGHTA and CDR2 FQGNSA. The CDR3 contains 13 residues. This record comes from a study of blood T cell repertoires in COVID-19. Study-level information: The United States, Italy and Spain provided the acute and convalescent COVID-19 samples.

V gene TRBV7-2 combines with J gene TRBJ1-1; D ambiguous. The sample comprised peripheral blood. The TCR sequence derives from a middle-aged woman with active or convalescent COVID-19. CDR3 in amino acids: CAAKKQSNTEAFF. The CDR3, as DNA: TGTGCCGCCAAGAAACAGAGTAACACTGAAGCTTTCTTT.